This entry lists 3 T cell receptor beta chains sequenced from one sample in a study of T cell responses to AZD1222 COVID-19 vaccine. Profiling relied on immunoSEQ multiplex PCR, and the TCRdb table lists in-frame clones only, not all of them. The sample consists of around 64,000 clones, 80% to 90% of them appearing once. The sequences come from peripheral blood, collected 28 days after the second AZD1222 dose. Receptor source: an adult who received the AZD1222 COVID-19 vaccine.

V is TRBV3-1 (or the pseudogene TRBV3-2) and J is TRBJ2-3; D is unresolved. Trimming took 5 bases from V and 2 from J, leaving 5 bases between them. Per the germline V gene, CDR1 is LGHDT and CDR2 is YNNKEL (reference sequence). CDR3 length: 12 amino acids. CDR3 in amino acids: CASSTTTDTQYF. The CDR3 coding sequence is TGTGCCAGCAGCACCACCACAGATACGCAGTATTTT.

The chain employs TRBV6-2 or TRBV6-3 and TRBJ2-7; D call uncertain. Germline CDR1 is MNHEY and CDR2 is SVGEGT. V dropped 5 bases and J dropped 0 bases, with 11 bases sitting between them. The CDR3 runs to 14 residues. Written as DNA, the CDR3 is TGTGCCAGCAGTCTCCCATTCGTCTCCTACGAGCAGTACTTC. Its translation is CASSLPFVSYEQYF.

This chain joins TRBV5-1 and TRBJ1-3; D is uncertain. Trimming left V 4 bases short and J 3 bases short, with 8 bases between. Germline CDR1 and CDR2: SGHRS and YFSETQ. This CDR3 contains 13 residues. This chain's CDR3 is CASSPNLGNTIYF. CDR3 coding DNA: TGCGCCAGCAGCCCTAACCTTGGAAACACCATATATTTT.